The rows below give T cell receptor beta chains drawn from one sample of a study of regulatory T cells in long-lasting Graves disease. MiXCR was run by TCRdb on the multiplex PCR reads, yielding one entry per CDR3 protein. Seen here are about 450,000 distinct CDR3 sequences, 13% to 15% observed once, and the top ten hold about a sixth. These records were also assigned to another study, of T cells in Graves' hyperthyroidism and ophthalmopathy.

Sequencing used peripheral blood mononuclear cells (PBMCs), obtained at new diagnosis, from a patient treated with antithyroid drugs. The receptors stem from a woman aged 50 to 65 with Graves disease. Each CDR3 is given with its conserved first and last residue. D genes are given only for firm matches. The size field is filled for only some rows; it gives once, few, many or a size class.

j_gene | len | d_gene | abundance | v_gene | CDR3nt | CDR3aa
TRBJ2-1 | 19 | TRBD2 | - | TRBV4-1 | TGCGCCAGCAGCCGGTTAAGCCTTCTGCGGGAGGTATCCTACAATGAGCAGTTCTTC | CASSRLSLLREVSYNEQFF
TRBJ2-7 | 15 | - | few | TRBV5-1 | TGCGCCAGCAGCTTCGGCCAGGGAATCTCCTACGAGCAGTACTTC | CASSFGQGISYEQYF
TRBJ1-2 | 15 | TRBD1 | few | TRBV2 | TGTGCCAGCAGTGATGCCGGGACAGCTAACTATGGCTACACCTTC | CASSDAGTANYGYTF
TRBJ2-3 | 16 | TRBD1 | - | TRBV5-4 | TGTGCCAGCAGGGAACGGACAGGGATTCGCACAGATACGCAGTATTTT | CASRERTGIRTDTQYF
TRBJ2-1 | 14 | - | - | TRBV5-1 | TGCGCCAGCAGCTTTCGAAGGGCCTACAATGGGCAGTTCTTC | CASSFRRAYNGQFF
TRBJ2-3 | 15 | - | many | TRBV7-3 | TGTGCCAGCAGCTTAGGGGCTTTTCGCACAGATACGCAGTATTTT | CASSLGAFRTDTQYF
TRBJ1-4 | 14 | - | many | TRBV10-3 | TGTGCCATCAGTCCGCAGGGTGTTGGTGAAAAACTGTTTTTT | CAISPQGVGEKLFF
TRBJ2-7 | 15 | TRBD2 | many | TRBV6-5 | TGTGCCAGCAGTTACATGAGGCGGGAGCTATACGAGCAGTACTTC | CASSYMRRELYEQYF
TRBJ1-5 | 14 | - | - | TRBV28 | TGTGCCAGCAGGGGAGGGGGTTTGGGTCAGCCCCAGCATTTT | CASRGGGLGQPQHF
TRBJ2-7 | 13 | - | - | TRBV6-1 | TGTGCCAGCAGTGTTTTTTTAGAATACGAGCAGTACTTC | CASSVFLEYEQYF
TRBJ2-6 | 18 | TRBD2 | few | TRBV7-9 | TGTGCCAGCAGCACTGGACTAGCGGGAGAGAGTGGGGCCAACGTCCTGACTTTC | CASSTGLAGESGANVLTF
TRBJ2-1 | 13 | - | - | TRBV10-3 | TGTGCCATCATGGCGGGCAGAGGTGATGAGCAGTTCTTC | CAIMAGRGDEQFF
TRBJ2-7 | 15 | - | - | TRBV6-1 | TGTGCCAGCAGTGAAGAGGGGATAGCCCCCTACGAGCAGTACTTC | CASSEEGIAPYEQYF
TRBJ2-7 | 14 | TRBD2 | few | TRBV20-1 | TGCAGTGCTAGCCTCGGCGGGAGAGTCCACGAGCAGTACTTC | CSASLGGRVHEQYF
TRBJ2-3 | 16 | TRBD2 | many | TRBV11-3 | TGTGCCAGCAGCCCCCAGGGCGGGAGTGGAACAGATACGCAGTATTTT | CASSPQGGSGTDTQYF
TRBJ1-4 | 15 | - | - | TRBV19 | TGTGCCAGTAGTATTATGACAGCAACTAATGAAAAACTGTTTTTT | CASSIMTATNEKLFF
TRBJ2-7 | 14 | - | few | TRBV9 | TGTGCCAGCAGCGTAAACCCCGAAACATCCGAGCAGTACTTC | CASSVNPETSEQYF
TRBJ2-5 | 13 | TRBD1 | few | TRBV29-1 | TGCAGCGTGCGACAGGGGGTCCAAGAGACCCAGTACTTC | CSVRQGVQETQYF
TRBJ2-2 | 14 | TRBD1 | - | TRBV19 | TGTGCCAGTCGGGACAGGGTGAACACCGGGGAGCTGTTTTTT | CASRDRVNTGELFF
TRBJ2-1 | 15 | TRBD2 | few | TRBV3-1 | TGTGCCAGCAGCCAAGACTCACTAGCGGGAAATGAGCAGTTCTTC | CASSQDSLAGNEQFF
TRBJ1-5 | 19 | - | many | TRBV28 | TGTGCCAGCAGTTTGAGGGAAGGCAGGGTAGGTTCGAGCAATCAGCCCCAGCATTTT | CASSLREGRVGSSNQPQHF
TRBJ1-1 | 15 | - | many | TRBV5-1 | TGCGCCAGCAGCGTGCCCTTCCAGGGAAATACTGAAGCTTTCTTT | CASSVPFQGNTEAFF
TRBJ1-1 | 14 | - | many | TRBV30 | TGTGCCTGGGGGAAGAACGCGGGGAAGACTGAAGCTTTCTTT | CAWGKNAGKTEAFF
TRBJ2-5 | 14 | - | many | TRBV5-5 | TGTGCCAGCAGTTTCCAACTAGGTGGGGAGACCCAGTACTTC | CASSFQLGGETQYF